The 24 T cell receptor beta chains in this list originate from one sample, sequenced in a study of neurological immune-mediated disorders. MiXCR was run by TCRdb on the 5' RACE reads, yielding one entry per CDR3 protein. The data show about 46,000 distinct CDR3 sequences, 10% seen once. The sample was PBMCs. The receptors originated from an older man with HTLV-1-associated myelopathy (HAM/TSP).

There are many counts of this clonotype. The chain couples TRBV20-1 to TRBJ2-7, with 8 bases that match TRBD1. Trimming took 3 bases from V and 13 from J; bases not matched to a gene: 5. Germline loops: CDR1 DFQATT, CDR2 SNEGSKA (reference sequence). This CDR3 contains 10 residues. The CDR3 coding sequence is TGCAGTGCTAGTAGAGACAGGGGTTACTTC. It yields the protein CSASRDRGYF.

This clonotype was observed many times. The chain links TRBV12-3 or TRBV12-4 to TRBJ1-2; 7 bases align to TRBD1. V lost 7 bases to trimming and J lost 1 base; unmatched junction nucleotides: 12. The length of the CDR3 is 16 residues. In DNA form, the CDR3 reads TGTGCCAGCACCCCCGGCCGGCAGGGGGTTAACTATGGCTACACCTTC. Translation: CASTPGRQGVNYGYTF.

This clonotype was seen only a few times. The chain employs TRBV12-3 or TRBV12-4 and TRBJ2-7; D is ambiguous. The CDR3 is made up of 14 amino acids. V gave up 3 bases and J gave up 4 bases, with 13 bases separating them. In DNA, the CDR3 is TGTGCCAGCAGTTTGAATCCCCAAGGGTACGAGCAGTACTTC. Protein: CASSLNPQGYEQYF.

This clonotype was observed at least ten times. The CDR3 DNA sequence: TGCAGTGCTAGGGAAGACTCCCCACTTGACATTCAGTACTTC. Translated, it gives CSAREDSPLDIQYF. J is TRBJ2-4 and V is TRBV20-1; D unclear. The V and J ends lost 3 bases and 8 bases respectively, with 17 bases between them. The CDR3 spans 14 residues. CDR1 and CDR2 from the germline V gene are DFQATT and SNEGSKA (reference sequence).

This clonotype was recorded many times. The CDR3 loop is CASSLNTYNEQFF. For the CDR3, the DNA is TGTGCCAGCAGCTTAAACACGTACAATGAGCAGTTCTTC. The chain couples TRBV7-3 to TRBJ2-1; D unresolved. Deletions cut 1 base from V and 4 bases from J, with 5 bases between. The CDR3 is 13 amino acids. CDR1 is SGHTA, CDR2 FQGTGA, per germline.

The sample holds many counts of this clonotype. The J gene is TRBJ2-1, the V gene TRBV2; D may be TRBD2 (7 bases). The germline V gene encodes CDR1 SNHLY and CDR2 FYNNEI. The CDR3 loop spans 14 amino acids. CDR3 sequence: CVRRGEGGYNEQFF. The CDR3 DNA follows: TGTGTCCGGAGGGGGGAGGGGGGTTACAATGAGCAGTTCTTC.

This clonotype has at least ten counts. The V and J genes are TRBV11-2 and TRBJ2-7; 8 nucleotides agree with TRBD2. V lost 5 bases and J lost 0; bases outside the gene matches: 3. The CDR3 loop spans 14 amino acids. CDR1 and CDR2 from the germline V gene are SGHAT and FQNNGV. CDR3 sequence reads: CASSPGLASYEQYF. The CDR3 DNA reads TGTGCCAGCAGCCCCGGACTAGCCTCCTACGAGCAGTACTTC.

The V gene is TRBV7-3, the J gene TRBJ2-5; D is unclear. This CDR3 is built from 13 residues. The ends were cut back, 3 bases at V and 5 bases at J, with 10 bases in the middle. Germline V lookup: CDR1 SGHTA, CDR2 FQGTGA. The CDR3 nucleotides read TGTGCCAGCAGCTTCACCCTCAGGGAGACCCAGTACTTC. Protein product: CASSFTLRETQYF.

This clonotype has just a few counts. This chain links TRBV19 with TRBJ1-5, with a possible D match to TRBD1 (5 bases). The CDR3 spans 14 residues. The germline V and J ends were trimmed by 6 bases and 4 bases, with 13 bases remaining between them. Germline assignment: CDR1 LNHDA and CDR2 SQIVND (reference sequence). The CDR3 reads CASSGDGRNQPQHF. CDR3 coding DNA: TGTGCCAGTAGCGGGGACGGACGGAATCAGCCCCAGCATTTT.

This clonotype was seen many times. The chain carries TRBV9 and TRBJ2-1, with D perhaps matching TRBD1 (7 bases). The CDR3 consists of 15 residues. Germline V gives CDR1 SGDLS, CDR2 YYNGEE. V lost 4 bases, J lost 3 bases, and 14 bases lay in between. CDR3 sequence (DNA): TGTGCCAGCAGCCCCCAGGGGGGAAACTACAATGAGCAGTTCTTC. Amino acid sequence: CASSPQGGNYNEQFF. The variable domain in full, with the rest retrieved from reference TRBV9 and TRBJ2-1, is DSGVTQTPKHLITATGQRVTLRCSPRSGDLSVYWYQQSLDQGLQFLIQYYNGEERAKGNILERFSAQQFPDLHSELNLSSLELGDSALYFCASSPQGGNYNEQFFGPGTRLTVL.

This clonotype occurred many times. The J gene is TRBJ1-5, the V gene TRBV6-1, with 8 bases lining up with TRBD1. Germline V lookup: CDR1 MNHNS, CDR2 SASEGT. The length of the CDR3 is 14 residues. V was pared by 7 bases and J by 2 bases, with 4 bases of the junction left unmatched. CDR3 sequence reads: CASTGQGGNQPQHF. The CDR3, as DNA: TGTGCCAGCACCGGACAGGGAGGCAATCAGCCCCAGCATTTT.

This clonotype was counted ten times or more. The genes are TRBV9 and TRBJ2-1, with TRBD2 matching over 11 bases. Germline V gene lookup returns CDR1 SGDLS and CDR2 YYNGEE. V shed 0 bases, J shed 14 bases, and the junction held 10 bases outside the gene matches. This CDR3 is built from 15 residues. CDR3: CASSVGIVAGGHKFF. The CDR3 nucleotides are TGTGCCAGCAGCGTAGGAATCGTAGCGGGAGGGCATAAGTTCTTC.

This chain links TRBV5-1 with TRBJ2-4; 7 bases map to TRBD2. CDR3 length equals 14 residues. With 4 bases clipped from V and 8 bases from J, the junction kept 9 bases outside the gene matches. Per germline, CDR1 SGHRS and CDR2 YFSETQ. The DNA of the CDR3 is TGCGCCAGCAGCCCGGGGACTATGAGCGACATTCAGTACTTC. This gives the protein CASSPGTMSDIQYF.

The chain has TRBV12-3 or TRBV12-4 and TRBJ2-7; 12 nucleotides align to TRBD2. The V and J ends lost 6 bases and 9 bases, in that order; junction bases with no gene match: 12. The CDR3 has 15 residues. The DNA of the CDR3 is TGTGCCAGCAGCGGACTAGCGGGGACCCATTGGGGGCAGTACTTC. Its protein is CASSGLAGTHWGQYF.

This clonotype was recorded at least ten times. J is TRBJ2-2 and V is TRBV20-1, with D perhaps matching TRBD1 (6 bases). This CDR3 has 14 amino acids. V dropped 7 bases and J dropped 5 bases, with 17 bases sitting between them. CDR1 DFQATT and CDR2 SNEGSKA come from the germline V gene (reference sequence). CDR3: CSVKNRALTGELFF. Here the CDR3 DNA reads TGCAGTGTGAAGAACAGGGCCCTAACCGGGGAGCTGTTTTTT.

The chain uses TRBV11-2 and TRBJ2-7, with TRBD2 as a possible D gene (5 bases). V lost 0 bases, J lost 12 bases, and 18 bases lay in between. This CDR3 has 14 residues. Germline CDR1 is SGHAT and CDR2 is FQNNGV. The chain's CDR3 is CASSLEVDTRTLYF. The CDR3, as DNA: TGTGCCAGCAGCTTAGAGGTCGACACTCGGACTTTGTACTTC.

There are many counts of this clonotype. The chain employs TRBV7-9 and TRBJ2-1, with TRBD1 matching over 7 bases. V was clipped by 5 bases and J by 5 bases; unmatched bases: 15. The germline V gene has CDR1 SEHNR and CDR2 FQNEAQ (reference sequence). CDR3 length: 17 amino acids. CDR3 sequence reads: CASSTPPGQKNNNEQFF. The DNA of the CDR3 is TGTGCCAGCAGCACACCGCCGGGACAGAAAAACAACAATGAGCAGTTCTTC.

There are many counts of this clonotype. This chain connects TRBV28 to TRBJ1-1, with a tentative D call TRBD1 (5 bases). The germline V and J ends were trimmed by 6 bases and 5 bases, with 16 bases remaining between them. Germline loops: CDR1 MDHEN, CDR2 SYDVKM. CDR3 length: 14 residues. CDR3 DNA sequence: TGTGCCAGCAGCCCCGCAGGGAGGGAAACTGAAGCTTTCTTT. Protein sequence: CASSPAGRETEAFF. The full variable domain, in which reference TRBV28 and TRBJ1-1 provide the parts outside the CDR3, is DVKVTQSSRYLVKRTGEKVFLECVQDMDHENMFWYRQDPGLGLRLIYFSYDVKMKEKGDIPEGYSVSREKKERFSLILESASTNQTSMYLCASSPAGRETEAFFGQGTRLTVV.

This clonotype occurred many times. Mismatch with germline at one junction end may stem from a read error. In DNA, the CDR3 is TGTGACAGCAGTCTGACTAGCGGCCGCACAGATACGCAGTATTTT. It specifies CDSSLTSGRTDTQYF. The rearrangement joins TRBV12-3 or TRBV12-4 to TRBJ2-3; 9 nucleotides align to TRBD2. The length of the CDR3 is 15 residues.

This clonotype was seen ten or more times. CDR3 sequence: CATSRGRGAYEQYF. In DNA, the CDR3 is TGTGCCACCAGCCGTGGCCGGGGGGCCTACGAGCAGTACTTC. This sequence joins TRBV15 and TRBJ2-7; 7 bases agree with TRBD2. Germline CDR1 is LNHNV and CDR2 is YYDKDF (reference sequence). J was trimmed by 2 bases and V by 5 bases; bases with no gene match: 6. This CDR3 comprises 14 residues.

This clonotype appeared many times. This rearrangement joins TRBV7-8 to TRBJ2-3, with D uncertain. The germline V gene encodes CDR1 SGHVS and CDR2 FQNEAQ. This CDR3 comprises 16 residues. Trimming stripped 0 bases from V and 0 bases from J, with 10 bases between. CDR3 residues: CASSLALPSSTDTQYF. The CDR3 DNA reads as TGTGCCAGCAGCTTAGCCCTCCCCTCTAGCACAGATACGCAGTATTTT.

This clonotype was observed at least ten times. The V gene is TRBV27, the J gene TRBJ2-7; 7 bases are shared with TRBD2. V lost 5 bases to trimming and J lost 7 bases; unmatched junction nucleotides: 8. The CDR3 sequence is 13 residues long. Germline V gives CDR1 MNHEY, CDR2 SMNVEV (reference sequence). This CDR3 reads CASSPTVAGEQYF. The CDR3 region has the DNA TGTGCCAGCAGTCCGACGGTAGCGGGTGAGCAGTACTTC.

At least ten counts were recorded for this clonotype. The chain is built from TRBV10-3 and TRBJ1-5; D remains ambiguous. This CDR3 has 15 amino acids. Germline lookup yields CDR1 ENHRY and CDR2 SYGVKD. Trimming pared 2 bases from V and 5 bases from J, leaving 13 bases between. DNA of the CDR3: TGTGCCATCAGTGAGAGCCAGCTTAGAGATCAGCCCCAGCATTTT. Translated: CAISESQLRDQPQHF.

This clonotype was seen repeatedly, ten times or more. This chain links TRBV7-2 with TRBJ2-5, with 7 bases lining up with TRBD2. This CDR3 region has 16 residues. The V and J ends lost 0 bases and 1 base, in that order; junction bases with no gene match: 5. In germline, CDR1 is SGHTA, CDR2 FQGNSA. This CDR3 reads CASSLAPGGFQETQYF. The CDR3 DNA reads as TGTGCCAGCAGCTTAGCGCCGGGAGGTTTCCAAGAGACCCAGTACTTC.